Below, 27 T cell receptor beta chains from the same sample are listed, as sequenced in a study of T cells in Graves' hyperthyroidism and ophthalmopathy. The TCR beta CDR3 regions underwent amplification using RNA transcripts as the source. An initial round of RT-PCR targeting the TCR CDR3 relied on the HTBI primer set. Via MiXCR, TCRdb re-called the multiplex PCR reads, giving one row per CDR3 protein. The table lists 620,000 or so distinct CDR3 sequences, about 15% of them singletons. The specimen sequenced was blood. These receptors all stem from a woman aged 45-65 years with Graves' ophthalmopathy.

This clonotype has a count of ten or more. The chain is built from TRBV7-2 and TRBJ1-2, with 7 bases that match TRBD1. From germline, CDR1 is SGHTA and CDR2 FQGNSA. The CDR3 length is 14 residues. The V and J ends lost 2 bases and 2 bases, in that order; junction bases with no gene match: 2. This chain's CDR3 is CASSLKGQNYGYTF. The DNA for the CDR3 is TGTGCCAGCAGCTTAAAGGGACAGAACTATGGCTACACCTTC.

This clonotype was picked up many times. V gene TRBV30 combines with J gene TRBJ2-7; 7 bases align to TRBD1. The CDR3 loop spans 14 amino acids. Germline V CDR1 and CDR2: GTSNPN, SVGIG (reference sequence). Trimming took 2 bases from V and 6 from J; bases not matched to a gene: 10. The DNA of the CDR3 is TGTGCCTGGAGTATGGCCGGGACAGCGACCGAGCAGTACTTC. Translated, it gives CAWSMAGTATEQYF.

This clonotype has a count of ten or more. The genes are TRBV2 and TRBJ2-1; unclear D gene. Germline-derived CDR1 and CDR2 are SNHLY and FYNNEI. The length of the CDR3 is 15 residues. The CDR3 sequence is CATSWHPSSYNEQFF. CDR3 DNA sequence: TGTGCTACCTCGTGGCATCCGAGCTCCTACAATGAGCAGTTCTTC.

This clonotype appeared many times. The gene calls are TRBV28 and TRBJ1-2, with D tentatively TRBD1 (5 bases). V lost 5 bases to trimming and J lost 4 bases, with 11 bases between them. The germline CDR1 and CDR2 sequences are MDHEN and SYDVKM. The CDR3 is 13 amino acids. The DNA for the CDR3 is TGTGCCAGCAGTATTCGACAGAGCTATGGCTACACCTTC. Translating it yields CASSIRQSYGYTF.

This clonotype was found a few times. The rearrangement links TRBV3-1 to TRBJ1-2; no definite D call. Germline CDR1 and CDR2: LGHDT and YNNKEL (reference sequence). This CDR3 is built from 14 residues. Trimming stripped 0 bases from V and 7 bases from J, with 12 bases between. The CDR3, as DNA: TGTGCCAGCAGCCAAGATAGAAAAGTATCTGGCTACACCTTC. Its protein product is CASSQDRKVSGYTF. The variable domain in full, with the rest retrieved from reference TRBV3-1 and TRBJ1-2, is DTAVSQTPKYLVTQMGNDKSIKCEQNLGHDTMYWYKQDSKKFLKIMFSYNNKELIINETVPNRFSPKSPDKAHLNLHINSLELGDSAVYFCASSQDRKVSGYTFGSGTRLTVV.

This clonotype was picked up many times. The V call is TRBV28, the J call TRBJ2-1, with TRBD1 matching over 7 bases. Unmatched junction bases numbered 8, after V lost 7 bases and J lost 8 bases. Germline assignment: CDR1 MDHEN and CDR2 SYDVKM. The CDR3 length is 13 residues. The CDR3 DNA sequence: TGTGCCAGCAATCCAGGGGGTGTAGATGAGCAGTTCTTC. It yields the protein CASNPGGVDEQFF.

At least ten counts were recorded for this clonotype. The gene calls are TRBV27 and TRBJ2-7; unclear D gene. This CDR3 has 15 residues. Trimming left V 0 bases short and J 1 base short, with 10 bases between. Per germline, CDR1 MNHEY and CDR2 SMNVEV (reference sequence). The CDR3 spells CASSLSRSPSYEQYF. The CDR3 DNA reads as TGTGCCAGCAGTTTATCTCGGTCACCTTCCTACGAGCAGTACTTC.

Ten or more counts support this clonotype. This chain joins TRBV11-1 and TRBJ2-1; no reliable D call. The CDR3 totals 13 residues. Trimming pared 5 bases from V and 5 bases from J, leaving 10 bases between. The germline V gene has CDR1 SGHAT and CDR2 FQDESV (reference sequence). The CDR3 DNA sequence: TGTGCCAGCAGCAACCGCCCGGACAATGAGCAGTTCTTC. Protein sequence: CASSNRPDNEQFF.

This clonotype came up a few times. The gene calls are TRBV27 and TRBJ1-4; 9 bases fit TRBD1. Trimming removed 5 bases from V and 3 bases from J; junction bases left unmatched: 4. The CDR3 runs 15 residues. Per germline, CDR1 MNHEY and CDR2 SMNVEV (reference sequence). This CDR3 reads CASSPTGGPNEKLFF. The CDR3 DNA reads as TGTGCCAGCAGTCCAACAGGGGGCCCTAATGAAAAACTGTTTTTT. Using reference TRBV27 and TRBJ1-4 for the parts outside the CDR3, the full variable domain is EAQVTQNPRYLITVTGKKLTVTCSQNMNHEYMSWYRQDPGLGLRQIYYSMNVEVTDKGDVPEGYKVSRKEKRNFPLILESPSPNQTSLYFCASSPTGGPNEKLFFGSGTQLSVL.

In this sample, this clonotype turned up many times. The chain recombines TRBV6-1 with TRBJ2-5; no clear D. CDR1 is MNHNS and CDR2 is SASEGT in the germline V gene. Trimming left V 6 bases short and J 7 bases short, with 9 bases between. The CDR3 is 11 amino acids. The chain's CDR3 is CASRSARTQYF. For the CDR3, the DNA is TGTGCCAGCAGGTCTGCCAGGACCCAGTACTTC.

This clonotype was counted ten times or more. V gene TRBV7-9 combines with J gene TRBJ2-5, with 7 nucleotides matching TRBD1. Germline assignment: CDR1 SEHNR and CDR2 FQNEAQ (reference sequence). The CDR3 has 14 residues. Trimming took 4 bases from V and 1 from J; bases not matched to a gene: 3. The CDR3 coding sequence is TGTGCCAGCAGCTGGGGACAGCTCCAAGAGACCCAGTACTTC. Translated, it gives CASSWGQLQETQYF.

This clonotype was counted at least ten times. The rearrangement joins TRBV7-9 to TRBJ1-1; D is uncertain. Per the germline V gene, CDR1 is SEHNR and CDR2 is FQNEAQ (reference sequence). Deletions cut 2 bases from V and 7 bases from J, with 8 bases between. The CDR3 has 12 residues. CDR3 nucleotide sequence: TGTGCCAGCAGCTTAAGCCCAAATGAAGCTTTCTTT. Its translation: CASSLSPNEAFF.

In DNA, the CDR3 is TGTGCCAGCATTCAGGGGTGGGGTATTTACGAGCAGTACTTC. Amino acid sequence: CASIQGWGIYEQYF. This chain connects TRBV28 to TRBJ2-7, with TRBD1 as a possible D gene (6 bases). CDR1 and CDR2 from the germline V gene are MDHEN and SYDVKM. This CDR3 has 14 amino acids. V was pared by 7 bases and J by 4 bases, with 17 bases between.

This clonotype has a handful of counts. This chain links TRBV9 with TRBJ2-3, with 11 nucleotides matching TRBD2. The germline CDR1 and CDR2 sequences are SGDLS and YYNGEE. Unmatched junction bases numbered 7, after V lost 0 bases and J lost 4 bases. The CDR3 spans 17 residues. The CDR3 DNA follows: TGTGCCAGCAGCGTAGGTACTAGCGGGAGTATATCAGATACGCAGTATTTT. Amino acids: CASSVGTSGSISDTQYF.

On this clonotype itself: This may be a read error: a much more frequent sequence differs by one nucleotide. It is likely a read error, because the conserved phenylalanine at the end of the CDR3 is missing. This chain joins TRBV7-2 and TRBJ2-3; D gene uncertain. The CDR3 sequence is 16 residues long. Trimming left V 2 bases short and J 0 bases short, with 12 bases between. The germline CDR1 and CDR2 sequences are SGHTA and FQGNSA. For the CDR3, the DNA is TGTGCCAGCAGCTTAAATCCGCTCCGAAGCACAGATACGCAGTATCTT. This codes for CASSLNPLRSTDTQYL.

This clonotype was observed many times. The chain recombines TRBV6-2 or TRBV6-3 with TRBJ2-7; the match to TRBD1 covers 9 bases. V gave up 2 bases and J gave up 0 bases; unmatched junction bases: 11. CDR1 is MNHEY, CDR2 SVGEGT, per germline. The CDR3 is 18 residues long. The CDR3: CASSYLLTGGRISYEQYF. CDR3 nucleotides: TGTGCCAGCAGTTACCTACTAACAGGGGGCCGAATCTCCTACGAGCAGTACTTC.

This clonotype has a handful of counts. The rearrangement uses TRBV14 and TRBJ2-7, with TRBD2 matching 9 bases. This CDR3 comprises 16 residues. From germline, CDR1 is SGHDN and CDR2 FVKESK. Trimming cost V 6 bases and J 0 bases; bases outside gene matches: 9. This chain's CDR3 is CASSRWGAGGSYEQYF. The CDR3 bases are TGTGCCAGCAGTAGGTGGGGAGCGGGAGGCTCCTACGAGCAGTACTTC.

In DNA form, the CDR3 reads TGTGCCAGCAGTTTTCACAGACTGAACACTGAAGCTTTCTTT. Encoded protein: CASSFHRLNTEAFF. The chain couples TRBV28 to TRBJ1-1; no reliable D call. V lost 3 bases to trimming and J lost 0 bases, with 8 bases between them. This CDR3 is built from 14 residues. The germline V gene has CDR1 MDHEN and CDR2 SYDVKM.

This clonotype was detected many times. The chain uses TRBV3-1 and TRBJ2-1, with 8 bases matching TRBD2. With V trimmed by 1 base and J by 6 bases, 8 bases remained unmatched. This CDR3 has 16 residues. The germline V gene has CDR1 LGHDT and CDR2 YNNKEL (reference sequence). The DNA for the CDR3 is TGTGCCAGCAGCCAAGGGACGGGAGGGGTAAGCAATGAGCAGTTCTTC. It yields the protein CASSQGTGGVSNEQFF.

The chain uses TRBV5-8 and TRBJ1-2; 9 positions match TRBD1. The V gene's germline CDR1 is SGHTS and CDR2 YDEGEE. With 5 bases clipped from V and 5 bases from J, the junction kept 13 bases outside the gene matches. The CDR3 covers 16 residues. The CDR3, as DNA: TGTGCCAGCAGTTTCCCCGGGACAGGGAATTTTTATGGCTACACCTTC. It encodes CASSFPGTGNFYGYTF.

This clonotype was found many times. The chain uses TRBV29-1 and TRBJ2-1, with 8 bases lining up with TRBD1. CDR1 is SQVTM and CDR2 is ANQGSEA in the germline V gene. V shed 6 bases, J shed 2 bases, and the junction held 12 bases outside the gene matches. There are 16 residues in the CDR3. The CDR3 spells CSVPLQPGGAYNEQFF. The CDR3 DNA reads as TGCAGCGTACCCCTTCAACCAGGGGGCGCCTACAATGAGCAGTTCTTC.

This clonotype came up many times. This chain connects TRBV7-8 to TRBJ1-5; 11 bases align to TRBD1. From germline, CDR1 is SGHVS and CDR2 FQNEAQ. The CDR3 is made up of 17 amino acids. J gave up 6 bases and V 6 bases, and 13 bases lay outside the gene matches. Here the CDR3 reads CASRRTGGAVMSQPQHF. For the CDR3, the DNA is TGTGCCAGCAGACGGACAGGGGGCGCCGTTATGAGTCAGCCCCAGCATTTT.

This clonotype was counted at least ten times. The chain joins TRBV24-1 to TRBJ2-2; D is perhaps TRBD2 (6 bases). Germline V CDR1 and CDR2: KGHDR, SFDVKD. This CDR3 is built from 15 residues. V dropped 4 bases and J dropped 2 bases, with 10 bases sitting between them. The CDR3 region is CATSEGDSNTGELFF. The CDR3 nucleotides are TGTGCCACCAGTGAGGGGGACTCCAACACCGGGGAGCTGTTTTTT.

The V and J genes are TRBV5-1 and TRBJ2-5; TRBD2 agrees at 14 bases. CDR3 length: 17 residues. Germline lookup yields CDR1 SGHRS and CDR2 YFSETQ. The V and J ends lost 4 bases and 2 bases, in that order; junction bases with no gene match: 7. The CDR3 loop reads CASSPGLAGGPQETQYF. The CDR3 DNA is TGCGCCAGCAGCCCAGGACTAGCGGGAGGCCCTCAAGAGACCCAGTACTTC.

The rearrangement uses TRBV11-3 and TRBJ2-5; TRBD1 matches at 9 bases. Germline CDR1 reads SGHNT; CDR2 reads YENEEA. Unmatched junction bases numbered 8, after V lost 5 bases and J lost 4 bases. The CDR3 has 15 residues. The CDR3 is CASSLGQGRGETQYF. The CDR3 nucleotides read TGTGCCAGCAGCCTAGGACAGGGGCGGGGAGAGACCCAGTACTTC. The entire variable domain, with the rest obtained from reference TRBV11-3 and TRBJ2-5, is as follows: EAGVVQSPRYKIIEKKQPVAFWCNPISGHNTLYWYLQNLGQGPELLIRYENEEAVDDSQLPKDRFSAERLKGVDSTLKIQPAELGDSAVYLCASSLGQGRGETQYFGPGTRLLVL.

As concerns this clonotype: This may arise from a read error, as a much more abundant clone is one base away. The chain is built from TRBV5-1 and TRBJ2-3; 7 positions match TRBD2. Germline V CDR1 and CDR2: SGHRS, YFSETQ. Losses at the gene ends were 10 bases for V and 5 bases for J; bases not matched to a gene: 13. The CDR3 is made up of 14 amino acids. CDR3 residues: CAGKSGTSVDTQYF. The CDR3 nucleotides are TGCGCCGGTAAGAGCGGGACCTCGGTAGATACGCAGTATTTT.

This clonotype was recorded many times. The rearrangement links TRBV29-1 to TRBJ2-1, with 14 positions matching TRBD2. The CDR3 sequence is 14 residues long. From germline, CDR1 is SQVTM and CDR2 ANQGSEA. V lost 3 bases, J lost 8 bases, and 3 bases stayed unmatched. This chain's CDR3 is CSVDPGLAGDEQFF. In DNA, the CDR3 is TGCAGCGTTGATCCGGGACTAGCGGGAGATGAGCAGTTCTTC.